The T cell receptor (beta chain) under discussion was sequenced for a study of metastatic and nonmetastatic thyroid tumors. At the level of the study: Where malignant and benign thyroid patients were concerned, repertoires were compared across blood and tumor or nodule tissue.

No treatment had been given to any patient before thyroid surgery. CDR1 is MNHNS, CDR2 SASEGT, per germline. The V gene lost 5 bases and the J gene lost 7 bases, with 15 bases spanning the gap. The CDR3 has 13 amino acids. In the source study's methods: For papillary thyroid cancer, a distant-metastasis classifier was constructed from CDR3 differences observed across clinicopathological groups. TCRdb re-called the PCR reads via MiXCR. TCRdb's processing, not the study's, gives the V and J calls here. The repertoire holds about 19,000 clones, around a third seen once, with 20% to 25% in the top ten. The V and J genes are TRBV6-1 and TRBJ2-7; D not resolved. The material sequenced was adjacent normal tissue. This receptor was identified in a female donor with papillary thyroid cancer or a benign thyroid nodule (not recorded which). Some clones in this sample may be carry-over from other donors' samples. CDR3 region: CASSPSRAREQYF. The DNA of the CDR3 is TGTGCCAGCAGTCCCTCCAGAGCTAGGGAGCAGTACTTC.